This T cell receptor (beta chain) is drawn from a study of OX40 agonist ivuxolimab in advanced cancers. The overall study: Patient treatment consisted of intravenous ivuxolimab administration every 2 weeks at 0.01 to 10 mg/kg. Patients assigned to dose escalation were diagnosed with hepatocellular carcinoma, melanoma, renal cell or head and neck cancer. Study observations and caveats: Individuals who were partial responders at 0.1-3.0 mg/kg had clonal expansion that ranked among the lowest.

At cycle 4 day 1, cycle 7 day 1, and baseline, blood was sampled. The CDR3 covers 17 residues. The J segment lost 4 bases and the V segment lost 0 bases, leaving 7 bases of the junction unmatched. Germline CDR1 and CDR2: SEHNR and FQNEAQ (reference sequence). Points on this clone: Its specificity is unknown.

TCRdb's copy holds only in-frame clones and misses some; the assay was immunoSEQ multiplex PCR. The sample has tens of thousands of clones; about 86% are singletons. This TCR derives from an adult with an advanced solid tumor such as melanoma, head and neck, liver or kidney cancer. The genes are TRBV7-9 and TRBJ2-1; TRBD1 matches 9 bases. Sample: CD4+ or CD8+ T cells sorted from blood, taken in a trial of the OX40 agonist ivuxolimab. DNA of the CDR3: TGTGCCAGCAGCTTAGCTTTCCGACAGGGGGGGTACAATGAGCAGTTCTTC. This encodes CASSLAFRQGGYNEQFF.